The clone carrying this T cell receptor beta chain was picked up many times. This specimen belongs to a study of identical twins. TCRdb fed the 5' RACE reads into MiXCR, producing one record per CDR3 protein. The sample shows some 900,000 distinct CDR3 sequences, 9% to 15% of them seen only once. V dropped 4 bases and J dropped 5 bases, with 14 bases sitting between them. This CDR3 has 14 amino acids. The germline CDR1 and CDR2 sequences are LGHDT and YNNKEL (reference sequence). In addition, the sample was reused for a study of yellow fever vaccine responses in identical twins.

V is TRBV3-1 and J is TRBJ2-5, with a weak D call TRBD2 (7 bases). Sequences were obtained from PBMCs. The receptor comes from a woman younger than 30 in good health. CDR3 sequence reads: CASSPTGGRETQYF. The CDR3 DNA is TGTGCCAGCAGCCCAACCGGGGGGCGGGAGACCCAGTACTTC.